The 18 T cell receptor beta chains given below trace back to one sample, sequenced in a study of blood T cells in healthy people across ages (dated by TCRdb to about 2015). Library preparation used 5' RACE. This sample was sequenced with an Illumina HiSeq 2500. A second PCR of roughly 7 to 12 cycles was run with a J-beta primer mix and a sample-barcoded 5' primer. Using fastp at Q25 and MiXCR, TCRdb reprocessed the public reads and kept productive beta chains. Rows with a matching CDR3 protein are joined into one entry that keeps the most common DNA and genes. This sample has over 1.5 million distinct CDR3 sequences in its table, and 49% of those were observed once. Clones ranked in the top ten supply over 2% of the sample. Sequencing was carried out using blood. Receptors originate from a middle-aged woman in good health.

This chain joins TRBV4-3 and TRBJ2-1, with D hard to call. CDR1 and CDR2 from the germline V gene are LGHNA and YSLEER. V lost 1 base to trimming and J lost 2 bases, with 12 bases between them. The CDR3 consists of 16 residues. CDR3 loop: CASSQALSDTYNEQFF. CDR3 coding DNA: TGCGCCAGCAGCCAAGCTCTGAGTGACACCTACAATGAGCAGTTCTTC.

The chain links TRBV2 to TRBJ1-2; D is unclear. The ends were cut back, 3 bases at V and 8 bases at J, with 13 bases in the middle. The CDR3 runs 13 residues. Germline lookup yields CDR1 SNHLY and CDR2 FYNNEI. CDR3 sequence: CASSDQALGGYTF. CDR3 DNA sequence: TGTGCCAGCAGTGATCAGGCCCTAGGGGGCTACACCTTC.

In this sample, this clonotype turned up a few times. The chain links TRBV18 to TRBJ1-1; 9 nucleotides match TRBD1. V trimming: 11 bases; J trimming: 2 bases; junction bases outside the gene matches: 6. Germline lookup yields CDR1 KGHSH and CDR2 LQKENI. There are 13 residues in the CDR3. The CDR3: CAGRTGVNTEAFF. CDR3 nucleotide sequence: TGTGCCGGAAGGACAGGGGTAAACACTGAAGCTTTCTTT.

The genes are TRBV6-2 or TRBV6-3 and TRBJ1-2; weak D call: TRBD1 (5 bases). This CDR3 region has 13 residues. Trimming removed 7 bases at V and 2 bases at J, with 11 bases between. Germline V lookup: CDR1 MNHEY, CDR2 SVGEGT. CDR3 region: CASIGGVNYGYTF. The CDR3 region has the DNA TGTGCCAGCATCGGGGGTGTCAACTATGGCTACACCTTC.

This clonotype was recorded once. The rearrangement links TRBV29-1 to TRBJ2-7; D is unresolved. Matching the DNA end better, TRBJ2-5 makes the J call doubtful. This CDR3 comprises 14 residues. The germline V gene encodes CDR1 SQVTM and CDR2 ANQGSEA. DNA for the CDR3: TGCAGCGTGCCCCGCGCCACCCCGGGCGAGACCCAGTACTTC. This sequence encodes CSVPRATPGETQYF.

In this sample, this clonotype turned up once. This chain links TRBV6-5 with TRBJ2-1; TRBD2 agrees at 8 bases. The germline V gene encodes CDR1 MNHEY and CDR2 SVGAGI. V lost 0 bases to trimming and J lost 7 bases; unmatched junction nucleotides: 11. The length of the CDR3 is 17 residues. CDR3 residues: CASSYSPPAGARNEQFF. CDR3 in DNA: TGTGCCAGCAGTTACTCACCCCCAGCGGGGGCGAGGAATGAGCAGTTCTTC.

This clonotype has only a few counts. The chain uses TRBV7-2 and TRBJ2-7; D ambiguous. The germline CDR1 and CDR2 sequences are SGHTA and FQGNSA. V shed 3 bases and J shed 3 bases, with 9 bases lying between them. The CDR3 totals 13 residues. CDR3 protein: CASSFKDGYEQYF. CDR3 nucleotides: TGTGCCAGCAGCTTTAAGGACGGCTACGAGCAGTACTTC.

This clonotype was recorded at least ten times. The V gene is TRBV29-1, the J gene TRBJ2-7, with 8 bases fitting TRBD1. The germline V gene has CDR1 SQVTM and CDR2 ANQGSEA. This CDR3 is built from 17 residues. Germline trimming cut 1 base from V and 3 bases from J; bases unmatched to any gene: 14. The CDR3 region is CSVEASGTGSRIYEQYF. Here the CDR3 DNA reads TGCAGCGTTGAAGCTTCCGGGACAGGTAGCAGGATCTACGAGCAGTACTTC.

This chain links TRBV7-9 with TRBJ2-3; 9 bases fit TRBD2. The CDR3 is made up of 14 amino acids. Trimming cost V 4 bases and J 5 bases; bases outside gene matches: 4. Germline assignment: CDR1 SEHNR and CDR2 FQNEAQ (reference sequence). The CDR3 loop reads CASSYAGGRDTQYF. CDR3 bases: TGTGCCAGCAGCTACGCGGGGGGGAGAGATACGCAGTATTTT.

This chain connects TRBV6-2 or TRBV6-3 to TRBJ2-3; D is possibly TRBD2 (5 bases). Trimming stripped 6 bases from V and 0 bases from J, with 13 bases between. CDR1 and CDR2 from the germline V gene are MNHEY and SVGEGT. This CDR3 spans 15 amino acids. CDR3: CASSLLGLSTDTQYF. The CDR3 DNA sequence: TGTGCCAGCAGCTTACTAGGCCTAAGCACAGATACGCAGTATTTT.

This sequence joins TRBV3-1 and TRBJ2-5; 9 nucleotides match TRBD1. The CDR3 runs to 14 residues. The ends lost 10 bases at V and 4 bases at J; junction bases unmatched: 10. Germline loops: CDR1 LGHDT, CDR2 YNNKEL (reference sequence). The CDR3 is CATSIGTGRETQYF. Written as DNA, the CDR3 is TGTGCCACCTCCATAGGGACAGGGAGAGAGACCCAGTACTTC.

This rearrangement joins TRBV9 to TRBJ2-5; no clear D gene. The CDR3 sequence is 15 residues long. V was cut by 3 bases and J by 2 bases, with 14 bases left in between. Germline assignment: CDR1 SGDLS and CDR2 YYNGEE. CDR3 sequence (DNA): TGTGCCAGCAGCGCCTCGAACTGGAATCAAGAGACCCAGTACTTC. As protein: CASSASNWNQETQYF.

V and J are TRBV20-1 and TRBJ2-1; TRBD2 matches at 8 bases. The V segment lost 1 base and the J segment 2 bases; nucleotides outside the gene matches: 4. Per germline, CDR1 DFQATT and CDR2 SNEGSKA (reference sequence). CDR3 length: 15 amino acids. CDR3 coding DNA: TGCAGTGCTAGAGCCTTAGCGGGGACCTACAATGAGCAGTTCTTC. This encodes CSARALAGTYNEQFF.

This clonotype came up a few times. The V and J genes are TRBV13 and TRBJ2-5, with D maybe TRBD2 (6 bases). V dropped 7 bases and J dropped 2 bases, with 14 bases sitting between them. The CDR3 has 14 amino acids. The germline CDR1 and CDR2 sequences are PRHDT and FYEKMQ (reference sequence). The DNA for the CDR3 is TGTGCCAGCACCGAACTTGGGGGGCAAGAGACCCAGTACTTC. Its translation: CASTELGGQETQYF.

The genes are TRBV4-3 and TRBJ2-7, with TRBD2 matching 12 bases. The end of the DNA aligns better with TRBJ2-5, so the J call may be wrong. CDR3 length equals 17 residues. Germline V gene lookup returns CDR1 LGHNA and CDR2 YSLEER. The CDR3 here is CASSQDAGLAGKETQYF. CDR3 DNA sequence: TGCGCCAGCAGCCAAGATGCTGGACTAGCGGGGAAGGAGACCCAGTACTTC.

This clonotype came up a few times. This chain joins TRBV5-1 and TRBJ2-1; the D is unclear. V gave up 4 bases and J gave up 6 bases, with 11 bases separating them. The CDR3 spans 13 residues. The germline V gene encodes CDR1 SGHRS and CDR2 YFSETQ. CDR3 sequence: CASSQDLSNEQFF. The CDR3 DNA reads as TGCGCCAGCAGCCAGGACCTCAGCAATGAGCAGTTCTTC.

This CDR3 is CASSPDRHYNEQFF. CDR3 DNA: TGTGCCAGCAGCCCGGACAGACACTACAATGAGCAGTTCTTC. The rearrangement links TRBV4-2 to TRBJ2-1, with D maybe TRBD1 (6 bases). Germline values: CDR1 LGHNA, CDR2 YNFKEQ. The V and J ends lost 4 bases and 3 bases respectively, with 10 bases between them. The CDR3 has 14 amino acids.

Only a few counts were recorded for this clonotype. The V gene is TRBV12-3 or TRBV12-4, the J gene TRBJ2-1; the D is unclear. There are 12 residues in the CDR3. Trimming removed 3 bases from V and 5 bases from J, with 5 bases in between. CDR3 loop: CASSFIDNEQFF. In nucleotides, the CDR3 is TGTGCCAGCAGTTTCATCGACAATGAGCAGTTCTTC.